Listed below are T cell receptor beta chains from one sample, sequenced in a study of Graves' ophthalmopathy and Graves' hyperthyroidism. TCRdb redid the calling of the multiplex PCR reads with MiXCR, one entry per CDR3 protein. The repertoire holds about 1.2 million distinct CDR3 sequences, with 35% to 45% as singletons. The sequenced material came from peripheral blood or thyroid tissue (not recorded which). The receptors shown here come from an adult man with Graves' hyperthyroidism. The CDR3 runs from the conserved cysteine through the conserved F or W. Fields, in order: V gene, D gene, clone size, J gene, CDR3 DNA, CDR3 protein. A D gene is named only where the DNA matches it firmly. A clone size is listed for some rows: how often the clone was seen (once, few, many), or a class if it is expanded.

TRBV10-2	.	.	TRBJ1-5	TGCGCCAGCAGTGGAGGGATATATCAGCCCCAGCATTTT	CASSGGIYQPQHF
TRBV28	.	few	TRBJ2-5	TGTGCCAGCAGTTACCCGGGTAAAGAGACCCAGTACTTC	CASSYPGKETQYF
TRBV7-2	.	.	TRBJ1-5	TGTACCAGCAGCCAAGTTATCACAGGCTATCAGCCCCAGCATTTT	CTSSQVITGYQPQHF
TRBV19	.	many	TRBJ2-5	TGTGCCAGTAGTATGTCCACGGGGACCCAGTACTTC	CASSMSTGTQYF
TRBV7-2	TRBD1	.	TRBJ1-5	TGTGCCAGCAGACCGACAGGGGGCGGGCAAGAGACCCAGCATTTT	CASRPTGGGQETQHF
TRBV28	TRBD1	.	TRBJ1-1	TGTGCCAGCAGTTTGATGGTAGACAGGGCTTCTGAAGCTTTCTTT	CASSLMVDRASEAFF
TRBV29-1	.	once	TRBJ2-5	TGCAGCTTACACAGCATGGAGACCCAGTACTTC	CSLHSMETQYF
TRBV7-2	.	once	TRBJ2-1	TGTGCCAGCAGCCTAAGGAGGGGGCCCTACAATGAGCAGTTCTTC	CASSLRRGPYNEQFF
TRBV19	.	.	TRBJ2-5	TGTGCCTCCGCTGGGGGTCAAGAGACCCAGTACTTC	CASAGGQETQYF
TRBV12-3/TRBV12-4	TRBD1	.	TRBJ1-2	TGTGCCAGCAGTTTTGGACAGGGGTTCTCTAACTATGGCTACACCTTC	CASSFGQGFSNYGYTF
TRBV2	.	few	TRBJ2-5	TGTGCCAGCAGTTGGGGCAGCTTAAAAGAGACCCAGTACTTC	CASSWGSLKETQYF
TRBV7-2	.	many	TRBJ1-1	TGTGCCAGCAGTGTCTTAAGGGTTGAAGCTTTCTTT	CASSVLRVEAFF
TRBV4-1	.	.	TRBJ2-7	TGCGCCAGCAGCCAAGTAAGGGGTGGAGGGTCCGGACAGTACGAGCAGTACTTC	CASSQVRGGGSGQYEQYF
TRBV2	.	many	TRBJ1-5	TGTGCCAGCAGGGAGAAAAGTACGGGCAATCAGCCCCAGCATTTT	CASREKSTGNQPQHF
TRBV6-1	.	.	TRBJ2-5	TGTGCCAGCAGTGAAATGACTAGTCCTCAAGGGACCCAGTACTTC	CASSEMTSPQGTQYF
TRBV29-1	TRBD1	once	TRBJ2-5	TGCAGCGTCCGGGACAGGGCCCTGGAGACCCAGTACTTC	CSVRDRALETQYF